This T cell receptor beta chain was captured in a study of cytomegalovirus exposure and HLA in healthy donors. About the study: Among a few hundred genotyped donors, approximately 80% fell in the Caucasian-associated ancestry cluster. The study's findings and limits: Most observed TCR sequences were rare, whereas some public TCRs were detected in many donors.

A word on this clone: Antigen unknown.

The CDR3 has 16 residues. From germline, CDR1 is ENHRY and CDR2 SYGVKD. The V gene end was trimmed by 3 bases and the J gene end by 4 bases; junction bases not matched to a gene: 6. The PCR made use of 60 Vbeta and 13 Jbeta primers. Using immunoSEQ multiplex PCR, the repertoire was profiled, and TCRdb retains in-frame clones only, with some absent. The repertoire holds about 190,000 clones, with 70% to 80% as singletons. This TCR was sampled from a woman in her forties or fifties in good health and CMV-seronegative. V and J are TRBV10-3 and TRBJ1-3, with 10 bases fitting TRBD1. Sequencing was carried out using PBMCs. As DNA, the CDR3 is TGTGCCATCAGTGACCCGGGACAGGGGAGCGGAAACACCATATATTTT. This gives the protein CAISDPGQGSGNTIYF.